One sample yielded the 23 T cell receptor beta chains listed below, sequenced in a study of tumor-infiltrating lymphocytes in primary liver carcinoma. Unsorted bulk tissue of about 20-30 mg yielded co-extracted RNA and DNA. Total RNA amounting to around 540 ng was the source from which TCR beta cDNA was made with a constant-region primer. Three-round nested multiplex PCR performed with slightly modified ARM-PCR produced the TCR beta libraries. The study ran its first two PCR rounds for around 10 cycles each, using TRBV1-TRBV30 forward primers and a C-beta reverse primer. TCRdb independently ran MiXCR on the multiplex PCR reads; one entry per CDR3 protein. The sample shows 100,000 or so distinct CDR3 sequences, about 67% of them seen only once. The material sequenced was liver tumor tissue from sampling region 2. Subset in this sample: tumor region T2, inferior pole. The receptors originated from a woman aged 55-75 years with primary liver carcinoma and hepatitis B virus infection.

The V and J genes are TRBV28 and TRBJ2-7, with D maybe TRBD1 (7 bases). CDR1 MDHEN and CDR2 SYDVKM come from the germline V gene. V was trimmed by 3 bases and J by 4 bases, leaving 13 bases between them. The CDR3 contains 14 residues. CDR3 coding DNA: TGTGCCAGCAGTTTGCAACAGGGGACTTACGAGCAGTACTTC. It is translated as CASSLQQGTYEQYF.

This clonotype has ten or more counts. A clone one base away is much larger, so this may be a read error. The chain has TRBV11-2 and TRBJ2-5; D unresolved. This CDR3 has 16 amino acids. From germline, CDR1 is SGHAT and CDR2 FQNNGV. This CDR3 reads CAGSLGFAAYQETQYF. The CDR3, as DNA: TGTGCCGGCAGCTTAGGGTTTGCTGCCTACCAAGAGACCCAGTACTTC.

Points on this clonotype: In this CDR3 the conserved last residue, phenylalanine or tryptophan, is missing, so a read error is likely. The chain recombines TRBV11-2 with TRBJ2-1; 9 bases are shared with TRBD2. This CDR3 has 17 residues. The germline V gene has CDR1 SGHAT and CDR2 FQNNGV. J gave up 10 bases and V 5 bases, and 18 bases lay outside the gene matches. The CDR3 bases are TGTGCCAGCAGCAGGAGACTAGCGGTAGGGCCGGGGGACGAGCAGTTCTTA. Its protein is CASSRRLAVGPGDEQFL.

CDR3 loop: CASGLVGGRINEQFF. The CDR3 nucleotides read TGTGCTAGTGGTTTGGTCGGTGGGAGGATCAATGAGCAGTTCTTC. The gene calls are TRBV12-5 and TRBJ2-1; a weak D match, TRBD2 (6 bases). Trimming stripped 0 bases from V and 6 bases from J, with 12 bases between. Per the germline V gene, CDR1 is LGHNT and CDR2 is FRNRAP. The CDR3 is made up of 15 amino acids.

This clonotype has more than one count but fewer than ten. This may stem from a read error, because a much larger clone lies one nucleotide away. This chain links TRBV6-6 with TRBJ2-3, with unresolved D. V gave up 2 bases and J gave up 0 bases, with 18 bases separating them. CDR1 is MNHNY, CDR2 SVGAGI, per germline (reference sequence). This CDR3 is built from 18 residues. As DNA, the CDR3 is TGTGCCAGCAGTTACGCGTTAGGCATCGGCGTTAGCACAGATACGCAGTATTTT. It codes for CASSYALGIGVSTDTQYF.

This clonotype was counted only a few times. The gene calls are TRBV5-5 and TRBJ2-1, with D hard to call. CDR1 and CDR2 from the germline V gene are SGHKS and YYEKEE (reference sequence). The ends were cut back, 4 bases at V and 3 bases at J, with 8 bases in the middle. This CDR3 is 13 amino acids long. CDR3 protein: CASSPDGYNEQFF. The CDR3 coding sequence is TGTGCCAGCAGCCCGGACGGCTACAATGAGCAGTTCTTC.

This clonotype occurred a few times. CDR3 nucleotides: TGTGCCAGCAGTGAAGAGGGAAGTTCCACACGGGAGGAGCAGTACTTC. It is translated as CASSEEGSSTREEQYF. The rearrangement uses TRBV6-1 and TRBJ2-7, with D perhaps TRBD2 (6 bases). CDR1 MNHNS and CDR2 SASEGT come from the germline V gene. V lost 1 base and J 7 bases, leaving 20 bases between the germline ends. CDR3 size: 16 residues.

This chain connects TRBV28 to TRBJ1-6, with D uncertain. From germline, CDR1 is MDHEN and CDR2 SYDVKM. The CDR3 consists of 12 residues. V lost 5 bases, J lost 13 bases, and 12 bases lay in between. As DNA, the CDR3 is TGTGCCAGCAGTAACCTACGACGCCCCCTCCACTTT. This encodes CASSNLRRPLHF.

Concerning this clonotype: At one end, the junction sequence differs from germline, possibly due to a read error. This sequence joins TRBV2 and TRBJ2-5; D is undetermined. CDR3 size: 10 residues. Per the germline V gene, CDR1 is SNHLY and CDR2 is FYNNEI. The CDR3 region is CASEEETQYF. As DNA, the CDR3 is TGCGCCAGCGAAGAAGAGACCCAGTACTTC. The full variable domain, completed using reference TRBV2 and TRBJ2-5, is EPEVTQTPSHQVTQMGQEVILRCVPISNHLYFYWYRQILGQKVEFLVSFYNNEISEKSEIFDDQFSVERPDGSNFTLKIRSTKLEDSAMYFCASEEETQYFGPGTRLLVL.

Concerning this clonotype: Germline and junction disagree at one end, which may indicate a read error. The chain combines TRBV10-3 with TRBJ2-3, with 13 bases fitting TRBD2. The CDR3 sequence is 15 residues long. Germline loops: CDR1 ENHRY, CDR2 SYGVKD. Written as DNA, the CDR3 is TGTGCCATCAGTGAGTCAGGACTAGCGGGAGATACGCAGTGTTTT. It is translated as CAISESGLAGDTQCF.

This clonotype showed up just once. At one boundary the junction diverges from the germline segment, which might be a read error. The chain joins TRBV11-1 to TRBJ2-7; D is possibly TRBD1 or TRBD2 (6 bases each). CDR1 and CDR2 (germline): SGHAT, FQDESV (reference sequence). CDR3 length: 15 residues. The CDR3 region has the DNA TGTACCAACAGCCCTCGGACAGCAGGACTACGCGAGCATTACTTC. This translates into CTNSPRTAGLREHYF.

With regard to this clonotype: One end of the junction varies from germline; a read error may be responsible. This chain links TRBV5-4 with TRBJ2-1, with 7 bases identical to TRBD2. The germline CDR1 and CDR2 sequences are SGHNT and YYREEE (reference sequence). The length of the CDR3 is 15 residues. The CDR3 reads CASSLVAGDHNKQFF. The CDR3 bases are TGTGCCAGCAGCTTGGTGGCGGGAGATCACAATAAGCAGTTCTTT.

This clonotype came up once. This may stem from a read error, because a much larger clone lies one nucleotide away. This chain uses TRBV19 with TRBJ1-5; TRBD1 is a possible D gene (5 bases). Germline V CDR1 and CDR2: LNHDA, SQIVND (reference sequence). The CDR3 consists of 13 residues. CDR3 nucleotide sequence: TGTGCCAGTAGTCGGGGCTTCAATCAGCCCAAGCATTTT. This sequence encodes CASSRGFNQPKHF.

The gene calls are TRBV7-9 and TRBJ1-1; possible D gene TRBD1, 6 bases. The germline CDR1 and CDR2 sequences are SEHNR and FQNEAQ (reference sequence). The V end lost 7 bases, the J end lost 0 bases, and 9 bases lay between the germline ends. The CDR3 is 13 residues long. Here the CDR3 DNA reads TGTGCCAGCAACCAGGGGATGAACACTGAAGCTTTCTTT. This codes for CASNQGMNTEAFF.

The gene calls are TRBV28 and TRBJ1-4; D gene uncertain. From germline, CDR1 is MDHEN and CDR2 SYDVKM. The CDR3 consists of 16 residues. Between the trimmed V and J ends, which lost 11 bases and 5 bases, there was a span of 24 bases. The CDR3 here is CASNEAAIGENEKLFF. The CDR3 DNA reads as TGTGCCTCAAACGAGGCAGCTATTGGGGAAAATGAAAAACTGTTTTTT.

Comments on this clonotype: Likely a read error: the CDR3 ends without its conserved phenylalanine or tryptophan. V and J are TRBV7-9 and TRBJ2-5; 7 bases fit TRBD2. Per germline, CDR1 SEHNR and CDR2 FQNEAQ (reference sequence). The CDR3 length is 15 residues. J lost 4 bases, V lost 5 bases, and 10 bases had no gene match. The CDR3 coding sequence is TGTGCCAGCAGCACGCAATCTAGCGGAGTAGAGACCCAGTACCTC. Its translation is CASSTQSSGVETQYL.

As regards this clonotype: A junction end diverges from the germline sequence, so it may reflect a read error. The chain carries TRBV12-3 or TRBV12-4 and TRBJ2-1, with D possibly being TRBD2 (6 bases). The CDR3 consists of 15 residues. In nucleotides, the CDR3 is TGTGCCAGCGGTTTCGGATTAGTGGGAGGCACTGAGCAGTTCTTC. This encodes CASGFGLVGGTEQFF.

The chain recombines TRBV11-2 with TRBJ2-1; TRBD1 might be the D (6 bases). Germline CDR1 reads SGHAT; CDR2 reads FQNNGV. The length of the CDR3 is 16 residues. In DNA form, the CDR3 reads TGTGCTGGCAACTTAGATCTGACGGGTGGGGGCGATAAGCAGTTCTTC. This codes for CAGNLDLTGGGDKQFF.

The chain employs TRBV5-4 and TRBJ2-1, with TRBD2 as a possible D gene (6 bases). The length of the CDR3 is 15 residues. V lost 4 bases and J 9 bases, leaving 20 bases between the germline ends. Germline CDR1 reads SGHNT; CDR2 reads YYREEE (reference sequence). Here the CDR3 reads CASSPRGRRASEQFF. As DNA, the CDR3 is TGTGCCAGCAGCCCACGTGGCAGGAGGGCAAGTGAGCAGTTCTTC.

The V gene is TRBV4-1, the J gene TRBJ1-1, with unresolved D. The CDR3 loop spans 13 amino acids. Germline CDR1 is MGHRA and CDR2 is YSYEKL. Trimming removed 4 bases at V and 6 bases at J, with 12 bases between. CDR3 loop: CASSRGPKSEAFF. CDR3 DNA: TGCGCCAGCAGCCGTGGACCCAAATCTGAAGCTTTCTTT.

To note about this clonotype: This is likely a read error, given that the CDR3 carries no conserved phenylalanine or tryptophan at its end. The rearrangement uses TRBV6-2 or TRBV6-3 and TRBJ1-1; no clear D. The germline gives CDR1 MNHEY, CDR2 SVGEGT. This CDR3 is 13 amino acids long. CDR3 bases: TGTGCCAGCAGCAACCCGAGCCGAACTGGAGCTTTCTAT. Translated, it gives CASSNPSRTGAFY.

Details on this clonotype: As the CDR3 is not closed by the conserved phenylalanine or tryptophan, this likely results from a read error. The gene calls are TRBV28 and TRBJ2-3, with 8 positions matching TRBD2. J was trimmed by 2 bases and V by 1 base; bases with no gene match: 8. Looked up from germline, CDR1 is MDHEN and CDR2 is SYDVKM. The CDR3 runs to 17 residues. The CDR3 nucleotides are TGTGCCAGCAGTTTATCGAACGGGAGGGGTTACACAGATACGCAGTATTCT. Translated: CASSLSNGRGYTDTQYS.

Comments on this clonotype: Possible read error: a much larger clone is one base away. This rearrangement joins TRBV14 to TRBJ2-2; D is possibly TRBD2 (5 bases). Germline V gives CDR1 SGHDN, CDR2 FVKESK. The length of the CDR3 is 16 residues. The CDR3 nucleotides are TGTGCCAGCAGCCAAGATCACCAAGCGAACACCGGGGAGCCGTTTTTT. Translating it yields CASSQDHQANTGEPFF.